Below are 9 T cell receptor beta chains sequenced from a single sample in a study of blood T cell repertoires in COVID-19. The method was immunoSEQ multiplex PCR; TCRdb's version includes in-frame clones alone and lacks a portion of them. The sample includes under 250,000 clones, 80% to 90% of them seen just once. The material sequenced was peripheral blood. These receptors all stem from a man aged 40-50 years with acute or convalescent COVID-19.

This CDR3 is CATSRDLGGRLLAAQETQYF. The CDR3 region has the DNA TGTGCCACCAGCAGAGATCTCGGGGGGCGCCTTCTAGCGGCCCAAGAGACCCAGTACTTC. V is TRBV15 and J is TRBJ2-5; weak D call: TRBD2 (7 bases). Per germline, CDR1 LNHNV and CDR2 YYDKDF (reference sequence). The CDR3 contains 20 residues. Trimming pared 0 bases from V and 1 base from J, leaving 24 bases between. The full variable domain, with the rest looked up from reference TRBV15 and TRBJ2-5, is DAMVIQNPRYQVTQFGKPVTLSCSQTLNHNVMYWYQQKSSQAPKLLFHYYDKDFNNEADTPDNFQSRRPNTSFCFLDIRSPGLGDTAMYLCATSRDLGGRLLAAQETQYFGPGTRLLVL.

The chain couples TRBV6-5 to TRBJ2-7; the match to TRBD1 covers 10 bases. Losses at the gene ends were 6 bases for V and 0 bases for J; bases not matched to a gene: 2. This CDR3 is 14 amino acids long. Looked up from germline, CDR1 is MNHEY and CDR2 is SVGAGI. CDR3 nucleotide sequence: TGTGCCAGCAGGGGACAGGGGCGCTCCTACGAGCAGTACTTC. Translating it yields CASRGQGRSYEQYF.

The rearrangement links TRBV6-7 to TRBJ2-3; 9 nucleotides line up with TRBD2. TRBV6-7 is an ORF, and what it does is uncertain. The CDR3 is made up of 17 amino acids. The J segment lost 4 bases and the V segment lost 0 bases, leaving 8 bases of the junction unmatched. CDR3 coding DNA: TGTGCCAGCAGTTACTCGCGGGGGGGCCCCAGGGCAGATACGCAGTATTTT. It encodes CASSYSRGGPRADTQYF.

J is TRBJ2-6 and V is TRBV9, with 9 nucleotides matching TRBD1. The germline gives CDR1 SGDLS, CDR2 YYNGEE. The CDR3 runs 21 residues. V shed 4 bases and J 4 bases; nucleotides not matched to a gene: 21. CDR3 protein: CASSPGARDRASSEGANVLTF. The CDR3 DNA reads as TGTGCCAGCAGCCCGGGGGCAAGGGACAGGGCCAGTTCGGAGGGGGCCAACGTCCTGACTTTC.

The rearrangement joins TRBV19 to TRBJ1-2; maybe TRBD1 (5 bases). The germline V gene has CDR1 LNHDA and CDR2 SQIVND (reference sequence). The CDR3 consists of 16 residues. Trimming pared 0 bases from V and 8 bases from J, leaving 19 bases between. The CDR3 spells CASSIDLGHQRLGYTF. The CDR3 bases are TGTGCCAGTAGTATAGATTTGGGGCATCAACGGTTAGGCTACACCTTC.

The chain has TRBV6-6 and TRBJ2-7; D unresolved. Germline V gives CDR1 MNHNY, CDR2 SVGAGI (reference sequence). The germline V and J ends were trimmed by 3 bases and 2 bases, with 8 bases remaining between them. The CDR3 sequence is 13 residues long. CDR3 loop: CASSYYPAYEQYF. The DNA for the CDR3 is TGTGCCAGCAGTTATTACCCAGCCTACGAGCAGTACTTC.

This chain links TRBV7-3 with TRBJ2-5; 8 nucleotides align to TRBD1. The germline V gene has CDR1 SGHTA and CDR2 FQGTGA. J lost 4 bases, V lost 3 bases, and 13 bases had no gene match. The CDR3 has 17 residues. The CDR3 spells CASSLQGAGGTGETQYF. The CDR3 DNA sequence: TGTGCCAGCAGCTTGCAGGGGGCAGGCGGGACTGGAGAGACCCAGTACTTC.

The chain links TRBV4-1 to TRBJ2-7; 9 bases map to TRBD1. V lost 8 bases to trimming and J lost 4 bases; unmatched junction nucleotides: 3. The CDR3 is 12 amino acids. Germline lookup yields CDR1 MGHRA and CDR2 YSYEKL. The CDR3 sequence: CASSDRGYEQYF. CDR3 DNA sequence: TGCGCCAGCTCGGACAGGGGTTACGAGCAGTACTTC.

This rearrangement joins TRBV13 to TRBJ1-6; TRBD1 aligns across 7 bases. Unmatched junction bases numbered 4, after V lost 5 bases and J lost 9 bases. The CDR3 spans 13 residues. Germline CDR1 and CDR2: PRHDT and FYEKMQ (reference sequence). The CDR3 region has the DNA TGTGCCAGCAGCCAGGGGGGCCCTTCACCCCTCCACTTT. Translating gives CASSQGGPSPLHF.